This T cell receptor (beta chain) was sequenced during a study of T cells after yellow fever vaccination. Whole-study context: Where fractions had low cell numbers, libraries were prepared from them with the SMART-Seq v4 Ultra Low Input RNA kit. Overall study results and limits: The secondary response peaked faster, at day 5 versus 15, but was weaker. The study re-detected most primary-vaccination clones after the booster (around 96% CD4, around 89% CD8).

CDR3 size: 14 residues. Trimming stripped 0 bases from V and 3 bases from J, with 8 bases between. CDR1 is LNHNV and CDR2 is YYDKDF in the germline V gene (reference sequence). This clonotype was detected a few times. The antigen remains unidentified. Researchers made TCR cDNA using 5'RACE template switching, and this step added a universal primer site and UMIs. From the 5' RACE reads, TCRdb called clonotypes with MiXCR, one entry per CDR3 protein. The repertoire holds about 99,000 distinct CDR3 sequences, around 5.8% seen once, with 35% to 50% in the top ten. The receptor comes from a man younger than 35 who received the YFV17D yellow fever vaccine. V gene TRBV15 combines with J gene TRBJ1-1; D perhaps matches TRBD1 (5 bases). The specimen was CD8+ T cells sorted from PBMCs, collected 10 days after the yellow fever booster vaccination. CDR3 amino acids: CATSRDLGDTEAFF. CDR3 coding DNA: TGTGCCACCAGCAGAGATTTAGGGGACACTGAAGCTTTCTTT.